The clone carrying this T cell receptor beta chain was seen a handful of times. Its antigen is still unknown. This sample is part of a study of CD4 T cells in relation to SARS-CoV-2 and coronaviruses. Germline CDR1 is SNHLY and CDR2 is FYNNEI. V was pared by 3 bases and J by 4 bases, with 10 bases between. The CDR3 totals 14 residues. TCRdb's table, derived via immunoSEQ multiplex PCR, lists solely in-frame clones and lacks some. The sample consists of more than 15,000 clones, roughly 82% of them appearing once. The unexposed donors gave CD4+ T cells in about 2011-2019, prior to COVID-19. After around nine days of culture, CD4+ T cells were isolated. Testing used SARS-CoV-2 S/N and four cold-coronavirus spikes on unexposed-donor CD4+ T cells, cells permitting.

The chain employs TRBV2 and TRBJ1-5; no firm D call. Material for sequencing was CD4+ T cells from PBMCs, cultured in vitro. The sequence was collected from a human donor in good health. The CDR3 sequence is CASSDREVNQPQHF. The CDR3 DNA reads as TGTGCCAGCAGTGATAGGGAGGTAAATCAGCCCCAGCATTTT.